This T cell receptor (beta chain) was sequenced during a study of cytomegalovirus exposure and HLA in healthy donors (dated by TCRdb to between 2016 and 2019). Context from the whole study: According to an earlier analysis of a few hundred of the donors, about 179 million T cells yielded 117 million unique TCR beta sequences and about 300 Gb of sequence data. On average, roughly 240,000 unique TCR beta nucleotide sequences were sequenced per donor among a few hundred genotyped donors of the cohort, with roughly 18% of those sequences being non-productive. Because of strong linkage in the cohort, roughly 5 DR-DQ haplotypes were treated as single units for association and clustering. Donor age, sex, ethnicity and CMV serostatus were compiled alongside the repertoire data. Of the roughly 400 genotyped donors, roughly 80% fell in the genetic ancestry cluster associated with self-reported Caucasian donors. The study combined high-throughput TCR immunosequencing, statistical association of individual TCRs with disease status, and machine learning to predict cytomegalovirus infection status. To study patterns of TCR occurrence, a later analysis re-analyzed previously published TCR beta repertoires from around 700 donors and added high-resolution HLA genotyping. Class I and class II HLA loci were covered by the typing at four-digit resolution. An earlier analysis of 587 of the donors applied high-throughput TCR beta sequencing to assess whether each TCR beta V gene segment acted as functional or pseudogenic. The study profiled the T cell repertoires of 550 to 700 subjects by immunosequencing and related them to cytomegalovirus serostatus. Every discovery cohort repertoire had been produced on one sequencing platform. The number of typed donors differed by locus: about 629-630 for A, B, C, DRB1 and DQB1; 500 to 550 for DQA1; roughly 600 for DPA1; and about 450 for DPB1. Rather than drawing on any new phenotypic data, the later analysis identified candidate immune exposures from TCR beta sequences and the way those sequences occurred across donors. Genome-wide SNP genotypes for about 60% of the roughly 670 donors were used in a later genetic analysis, which treated that subset as a discovery cohort. Besides the first cohort of around 700 subjects, a separate validation cohort made up of 120 different subjects was used. The aim of the study was to test whether cataloging public T cell receptors could identify signatures of past pathogen exposure. Around 320 gigabases of sequencing data and tens of millions of unique TCR sequences were included in an early release covering around 600 HLA-typed donors.

The CDR3, cysteine through phenylalanine, is 12 amino acids long. Only CDR3 DNA remains: 36 bases, in frame from the first base. V and J are truncated by 6 bases and 5 bases respectively, leaving an intervening sequence of 10 bases. Per the germline V gene, MNHNS is the CDR1 and SASEGT is the CDR2. Results the study describes overall, beyond this receptor: Specific HLA alleles were associated with 15,000 to 20,000 TCR beta sequences at a false discovery rate of 0.05 in a later analysis. CMV serostatus was the only immune exposure information available for the cohort. A further reported finding was that TCR beta sequences accurately predicted the HLA-A and HLA-B alleles for most subjects in the first cohort. Strong co-occurrence of HLA alleles, especially DR and DQ, made assigning TCR associations to individual alleles difficult. Because counts were too low, seventeen rarely observed V segments, including chromosome 9 orphons, were left out of the earlier analysis of 587 of the donors. In a later analysis, several top co-occurrence clusters were reported to appear linked to parvovirus B19, influenza, CMV and Epstein-Barr virus. Presence/absence analyses assumed roughly uniform sequencing depth across donors, an assumption that may not hold. This cohort had only TCR beta chains sequenced, and the lack of alpha or paired-chain data limited which features could be detected. The 87-base-pair reads could not distinguish some IMGT-functional V segments, including TRBV6-2 and TRBV6-3, so those segments were excluded. The authors suggested that the approach could potentially be extended to other disease states and immunological phenotypes. In a later analysis, HLA-associated TCR beta chains were found to be more clonally expanded and to have lower generation probabilities than equally common non-associated chains. A later genetic analysis reported fewer N-insertions in productive TCRs among donors in an Asian-associated ancestry cluster than the roughly 620-donor mean. In both the original and validation cohorts, the classifier was reported to diagnose cytomegalovirus status with high specificity and sensitivity. The study gave a list of under 200 TCR beta chains associated with cytomegalovirus. Linkage disequilibrium might explain the correlated functional status among segregating V segments, but an unknown experimental factor could not be excluded. Three of the identified cytomegalovirus-associated TCR beta chains were confirmed in vitro to be specific for cytomegalovirus antigens. In a later analysis, the rate of TCR association differed among HLA loci, with DRB1 alleles having the most associated TCRs and HLA-C alleles having the fewest. In a later analysis, most CMV-associated TCR beta chains were found to appear HLA-restricted, with HLA associations seemingly driven largely by CMV exposure. The sequencing pipeline was judged likely to have produced a cluster of highly shared sequence variants as a technical artifact. In an earlier analysis of some 550 of the donors, most TCR beta V segments were observed in productive rearrangements about 87% or about 30% of the time, broadly matching IMGT annotations. A later genetic analysis associated a missense DCLRE1C variant with V-gene and J-gene trimming of TCR beta chains, and an independent cohort replicated the association. Across donors, most TCR sequences were observed very rarely, whereas some public TCRs were present in many individuals. Because some donors lacked HLA typing at each locus, the association tests relied only on the typed subset.

Libraries came from the immunoSEQ multiplex PCR assay. A mixture of 60 forward primers for TCR Vbeta segments and 13 reverse primers for TCR Jbeta segments was used in the multiplex PCR. A multiplex PCR assay on genomic DNA amplified the CDR3 region of rearranged TCR beta genes. Amplified TCR beta libraries were sequenced as 87-base-pair reads on the Illumina HiSeq System. The paper's data handling went like this. A later analysis counted tens of millions of unique TCR beta chains across the 666 repertoires, and around 9.9 million of these chains were shared by at least two donors. A nearest-neighbor algorithm error-corrected the raw reads and collapsed the reads into unique sequences, merging closely related sequences to remove PCR and sequencing errors. CDR3 sequences were aligned to IMGT reference sequences to assign V, D and J gene segments. For a sequence to be retained, a match of at least six nucleotides was required to both a V gene segment and a J gene segment. Rearrangements were called productive when the CDR3 lacked stop codons and stayed in frame with V and J; all others were non-productive. CDR3 was defined by IMGT convention, running from the second conserved V-encoded cysteine to the conserved J-encoded phenylalanine. Sequences without an unambiguous match to a single V gene segment were excluded from the earlier analysis of a few hundred of the donors. In an earlier analysis of approximately 610 of the donors, V segments were called functional above 56.7% productive rearrangements and were called segregating when the between-donor standard deviation exceeded 5%. A statistical classification framework was built for diagnosing cytomegalovirus status from the catalog of TCR beta chain sequences. V and J gene assignment, in a later analysis, came from comparing TCR nucleotide sequences with IMGT/GENE-DB human TR gene sequences. Using the TCRdist pipeline, a later analysis assigned CDR3 sequences along with most-parsimonious VDJ recombination scenarios. In a later analysis, every TCR beta chain was defined by the combination of its CDR3 amino acid sequence and its V-gene family, and reads without a unique V-gene family were dropped. A later analysis removed 550 to 650 highly shared, low-generation-probability nucleotide sequences to deal with suspected cross-contamination and a sequencing artifact. In a later analysis, a clonal expansion index for each public chain was calculated from normalized within-repertoire ranks of inferred template counts. In a later analysis, generation probabilities were computed using a VDJ recombination model fitted to out-of-frame rearrangements, and the results were checked against IGoR. Hypergeometric tests were used in a later analysis to score TCR-TCR, TCR-HLA and TCR-CMV co-occurrence, with a repertoire-size bias correction applied to the TCR pairs. False discovery rates were estimated in a later analysis by permuting HLA or CMV assignments 20 times. A later analysis grouped co-occurring TCRs with DBSCAN, adding TCRdist sequence similarity when clustering within HLA-allele-positive subsets. Repertoires with fewer than 30,000 or more than 120,000 public chains were left out of co-occurrence clustering, as were a handful of repertoires with anomalous nucleotide sharing. Drawn from immuneACCESS, this table holds only the in-frame rearrangements with V and J called that TCRdb kept. Clones are partly lost; checked studies trace under half to an unresolved V gene and leave the rest unexplained. V and J calls and clone size follow that table, whereas D and trimming were derived from the DNA. This sample holds 97,000 or so clones; roughly 81% were observed only once. About 1.5% of the sample is held by the ten biggest clonotypes.

The cohort comprised 670 or so healthy bone marrow donors. At the time of sampling, all cohort members were nominally healthy, though unrecorded immune exposures were likely present. The donor was CMV seronegative and was included in the group of a few hundred seronegative cohort members. Every donor gave a peripheral blood sample, and the peripheral blood mononuclear cells from that sample were used for TCR beta sequencing. The Qiagen DNeasy Blood Extraction Kit was used to extract genomic DNA from the blood cell samples. To note about this clone: The antigen it recognizes is unknown. It has no much larger one-base neighbor in the sample; base qualities were not kept.

Sequenced: PBMCs. This TCR came from a man aged 35 to 55 in good health and CMV-seronegative. The chain was built from TRBV6-1 and TRBJ1-2; TRBD1 is a possible D gene, resting on 5 matching bases. The DNA reads as follows: TGTGCCAGCAGACCGACAGATTATGGCTACACCTTC. It encodes CASRPTDYGYTF.